This TCR beta chain derives from a study of T cells expressing NK-cell markers. Looking at the study overall: Eight donors were sequenced, seven testing HCMV-seropositive and one testing seronegative.

The V gene's germline CDR1 is SNHLY and CDR2 FYNNEI. This CDR3 region has 13 residues. Each CDR3 protein gets one entry in TCRdb, which reprocessed the 5' RACE reads and gives no DNA. The table lists some 600,000 distinct CDR3 sequences. The receptor's source is a man aged 18 to 29 in good health. Sequences were obtained from blood T cells: a sorted CD56 or NKG2C T cell subset, CD4+ or CD8+ T cells, or bulk PBMC T cells (not recorded which). The rearrangement joins TRBV2 to TRBJ2-3. The CDR3 reads CASSGTPTDTQYF.